Below are 19 T cell receptor beta chains sequenced from a single sample in a study of T cell responses to AZD1222 COVID-19 vaccine. TCRdb's copy holds only in-frame clones and misses some; the assay was immunoSEQ multiplex PCR. The table has 100,000 or so clones, just under 90% seen once. This material consisted of peripheral blood, taken on day 0 of AZD1222 vaccination. The source is an adult in good health.

CDR3 nucleotide sequence: TGTGCCAGCAGTCCCCAGGGGGAGACCTACGAGCAGTACTTC. The encoded protein is CASSPQGETYEQYF. The J gene is TRBJ2-7, the V gene TRBV6-2 or TRBV6-3, with 7 bases lining up with TRBD1. In germline, CDR1 is MNHEY, CDR2 SVGEGT. The CDR3 totals 14 residues. Trimming cost V 5 bases and J 2 bases; bases outside gene matches: 6.

The chain employs TRBV10-3 and TRBJ1-5; the D gene is possibly TRBD1 (5 bases). Germline V gene lookup returns CDR1 ENHRY and CDR2 SYGVKD. CDR3 length: 14 residues. V lost 6 bases to trimming and J lost 1 base, with 10 bases between them. CDR3 in amino acids: CAIRGDRSNQPQHF. The CDR3 DNA reads as TGTGCCATCAGAGGTGACAGAAGCAATCAGCCCCAGCATTTT.

This chain connects TRBV5-1 to TRBJ2-4, with D tentatively TRBD1 or TRBD2 (5 bases each). The CDR3 is made up of 14 amino acids. The V end was cut by 3 bases, the J end by 5 bases, with 12 bases between. Per germline, CDR1 SGHRS and CDR2 YFSETQ. The DNA of the CDR3 is TGCGCCAGCAGCTCGGAGAGGGGCCAAAACATTCAGTACTTC. Encoded protein: CASSSERGQNIQYF.

This chain uses TRBV7-2 with TRBJ1-4; D might be TRBD1 (6 bases). The germline CDR1 and CDR2 sequences are SGHTA and FQGNSA. This CDR3 region has 16 residues. The V and J ends lost 5 bases and 10 bases respectively, with 23 bases between them. The CDR3 coding sequence is TGTGCCAGCAGCCCCCCCCGCGTGGGGGGCGAAGGAAAACTGTTTTTT. Its protein is CASSPPRVGGEGKLFF.

This clone has just one count. The chain uses TRBV11-2 and TRBJ1-4; 8 nucleotides line up with TRBD1. Germline CDR1 SGHAT, CDR2 FQNNGV. With V trimmed by 5 bases and J by 4 bases, 6 bases remained unmatched. The CDR3 is 15 residues long. The CDR3 region is CASSRDRGDNEKLFF. The CDR3 nucleotides are TGTGCCAGCAGCCGAGACAGGGGCGATAATGAAAAACTGTTTTTT. The whole variable domain, filled in from reference TRBV11-2 and TRBJ1-4, reads EAGVAQSPRYKIIEKRQSVAFWCNPISGHATLYWYQQILGQGPKLLIQFQNNGVVDDSQLPKDRFSAERLKGVDSTLKIQPAKLEDSAVYLCASSRDRGDNEKLFFGSGTQLSVL.

V usage is TRBV7-9 and J usage is TRBJ2-6; 8 bases line up with TRBD1. This CDR3 spans 19 amino acids. V lost 5 bases to trimming and J lost 0 bases; unmatched junction nucleotides: 12. Germline V gene data show CDR1 as SEHNR and CDR2 as FQNEAQ (reference sequence). The CDR3 DNA reads TGTGCCAGCAGCACATACCGGGACAGGTTTCGCTCTGGGGCCAACGTCCTGACTTTC. This codes for CASSTYRDRFRSGANVLTF.

The genes are TRBV6-1 and TRBJ1-6; D is unclear. Germline CDR1 is MNHNS and CDR2 is SASEGT. The CDR3 is 15 residues long. V was pared by 1 base and J by 5 bases, with 9 bases between. The CDR3 here is CASSEEGPNNSPLHF. In DNA form, the CDR3 reads TGTGCCAGCAGTGAAGAGGGTCCTAATAATTCACCCCTCCACTTT.

In nucleotides, the CDR3 is TGTGCCAGCAGTGACGGACGGTTTCAGCCTTATGGCTACACCTTC. Translated: CASSDGRFQPYGYTF. This chain connects TRBV6-1 to TRBJ1-2; D remains ambiguous. This CDR3 has 15 amino acids. Germline V gene lookup returns CDR1 MNHNS and CDR2 SASEGT. The germline V and J ends were trimmed by 3 bases and 5 bases, with 16 bases remaining between them.

The chain combines TRBV28 with TRBJ2-7; D is ambiguous. Per germline, CDR1 MDHEN and CDR2 SYDVKM. This CDR3 is 11 amino acids long. Deletions cut 1 base from V and 7 bases from J, with 5 bases between. The CDR3 DNA follows: TGTGCCAGCAGTTTATTTGGGGAGCAGTACTTC. Residues: CASSLFGEQYF. The full variable domain, its missing parts supplied by reference TRBV28 and TRBJ2-7, is DVKVTQSSRYLVKRTGEKVFLECVQDMDHENMFWYRQDPGLGLRLIYFSYDVKMKEKGDIPEGYSVSREKKERFSLILESASTNQTSMYLCASSLFGEQYFGPGTRLTVT.

The chain links TRBV19 to TRBJ2-2, with D tentatively TRBD1 (5 bases). With 2 bases removed from V and 4 bases from J, the gap between germline ends came to 8 bases. Looked up from germline, CDR1 is LNHDA and CDR2 is SQIVND (reference sequence). The CDR3 sequence is 14 residues long. The CDR3 loop is CASSIQGPTGELFF. The CDR3 bases are TGTGCCAGTAGTATACAGGGTCCCACCGGGGAGCTGTTTTTT.

This chain joins TRBV30 and TRBJ2-7, with TRBD2 as a possible D gene (6 bases). V gave up 0 bases and J gave up 9 bases, with 15 bases separating them. This CDR3 is built from 13 residues. Per the germline V gene, CDR1 is GTSNPN and CDR2 is SVGIG (reference sequence). The CDR3 nucleotides are TGTGCCTGGAGTGTATCCTATGGGGGGTGGCAGTACTTC. Protein product: CAWSVSYGGWQYF.

J is TRBJ1-5 and V is TRBV27; D unclear. Germline CDR1 reads MNHEY; CDR2 reads SMNVEV (reference sequence). Trimming shortened V by 2 bases and J by 3 bases, and 8 bases separated the two germline ends. The CDR3 extends over 14 amino acids. In nucleotides, the CDR3 is TGTGCCAGCAGTTTACGGAGTTCCAATCAGCCCCAGCATTTT. Translated, it gives CASSLRSSNQPQHF.

V and J are TRBV24-1 and TRBJ2-5, with 10 bases that match TRBD2. Germline values: CDR1 KGHDR, CDR2 SFDVKD. The V and J ends lost 0 bases and 4 bases, in that order; junction bases with no gene match: 4. The length of the CDR3 is 16 residues. As DNA, the CDR3 is TGTGCCACCAGTGATTTGAAGCGGGGGGGCGGAGAGACCCAGTACTTC. Its protein product is CATSDLKRGGGETQYF.

The CDR3: CASSLGSGNQPQHF. The DNA for the CDR3 is TGTGCCAGCAGTTTAGGCAGCGGCAATCAGCCCCAGCATTTT. The chain joins TRBV28 to TRBJ1-5; D unresolved. The CDR3 is 14 amino acids. V was clipped by 2 bases and J by 2 bases, with 7 bases between them. CDR1 and CDR2 from the germline V gene are MDHEN and SYDVKM.

The V and J genes are TRBV18 and TRBJ2-1, with no clear D. Trimming took off 5 bases at V and 0 bases at J, with 11 bases between the two ends. Germline values: CDR1 KGHSH, CDR2 LQKENI. CDR3 size: 15 residues. CDR3 sequence (DNA): TGTGCCAGCTCAGGGATGGCTAGCTCCTACAATGAGCAGTTCTTC. This sequence encodes CASSGMASSYNEQFF.

This chain uses TRBV6-2 or TRBV6-3 with TRBJ2-7; D is uncertain. The V end was cut by 0 bases, the J end by 3 bases, with 6 bases between. The V gene's germline CDR1 is MNHEY and CDR2 SVGEGT. The CDR3 covers 13 residues. The CDR3 is CASSYSGLYEQYF. The DNA for the CDR3 is TGTGCCAGCAGTTACTCGGGCCTCTACGAGCAGTACTTC.

The chain recombines TRBV2 with TRBJ2-1, with 13 bases fitting TRBD2. CDR3 length: 15 residues. J lost 6 bases, V lost 6 bases, and 5 bases had no gene match. Germline values: CDR1 SNHLY, CDR2 FYNNEI. CDR3 in amino acids: CASSPLAGGVNEQFF. The CDR3 nucleotides are TGTGCCAGCAGCCCACTAGCGGGGGGGGTCAATGAGCAGTTCTTC. Full variable domain (outside the CDR3, taken from reference TRBV2 and TRBJ2-1): EPEVTQTPSHQVTQMGQEVILRCVPISNHLYFYWYRQILGQKVEFLVSFYNNEISEKSEIFDDQFSVERPDGSNFTLKIRSTKLEDSAMYFCASSPLAGGVNEQFFGPGTRLTVL.

This chain joins TRBV12-3 or TRBV12-4 and TRBJ1-5; D may be TRBD1 (5 bases). The CDR3 totals 13 residues. Trimming stripped 7 bases from V and 3 bases from J, with 10 bases between. This CDR3 reads CASTRDLNQPQHF. CDR3 nucleotides: TGTGCCAGCACCCGGGACCTCAATCAGCCCCAGCATTTT.

This chain uses TRBV5-4 with TRBJ1-2; D gene ambiguous. Trimming shortened V by 2 bases and J by 4 bases, and 12 bases separated the two germline ends. The CDR3 is made up of 14 amino acids. Germline V gene lookup returns CDR1 SGHNT and CDR2 YYREEE (reference sequence). As DNA, the CDR3 is TGTGCCAGCAGCTTTCAGGACCCAATCTATGGCTACACCTTC. It encodes CASSFQDPIYGYTF.